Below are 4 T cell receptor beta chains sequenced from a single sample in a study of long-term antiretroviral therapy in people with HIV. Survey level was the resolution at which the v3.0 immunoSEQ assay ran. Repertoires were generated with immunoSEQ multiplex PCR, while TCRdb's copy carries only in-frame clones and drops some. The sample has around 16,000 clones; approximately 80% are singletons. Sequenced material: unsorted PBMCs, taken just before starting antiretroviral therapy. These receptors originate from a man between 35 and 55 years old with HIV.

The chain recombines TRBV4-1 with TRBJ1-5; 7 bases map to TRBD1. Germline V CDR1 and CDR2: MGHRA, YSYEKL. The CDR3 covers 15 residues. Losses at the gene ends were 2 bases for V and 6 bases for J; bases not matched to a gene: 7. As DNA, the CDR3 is TGCGCCAGCAGCCAAACAGGGGATGAGGTTCAGCCCCAGCATTTT. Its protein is CASSQTGDEVQPQHF.

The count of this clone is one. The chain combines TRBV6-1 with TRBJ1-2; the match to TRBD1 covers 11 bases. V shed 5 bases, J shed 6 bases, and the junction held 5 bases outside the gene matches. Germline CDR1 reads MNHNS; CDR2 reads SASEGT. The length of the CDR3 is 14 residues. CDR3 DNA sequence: TGTGCCAGCAGTCGGACAGGGGGCTACGATGGCTACACCTTC. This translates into CASSRTGGYDGYTF.

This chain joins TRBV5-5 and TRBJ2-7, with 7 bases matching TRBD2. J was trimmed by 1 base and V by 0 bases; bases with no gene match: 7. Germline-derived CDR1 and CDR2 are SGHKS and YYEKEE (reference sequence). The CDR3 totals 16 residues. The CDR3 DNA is TGTGCCAGCAGCTTGGCCGGGGAGGGGATATCCTACGAGCAGTACTTC. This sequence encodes CASSLAGEGISYEQYF.

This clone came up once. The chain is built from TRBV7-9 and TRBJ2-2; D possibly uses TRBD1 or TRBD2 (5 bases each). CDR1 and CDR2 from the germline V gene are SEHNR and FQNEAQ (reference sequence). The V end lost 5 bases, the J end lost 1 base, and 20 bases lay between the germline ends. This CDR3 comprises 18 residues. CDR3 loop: CASSLTPGPEKNTGELFF. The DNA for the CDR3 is TGTGCCAGCAGCCTTACTCCGGGACCCGAAAAGAACACCGGGGAGCTGTTTTTT. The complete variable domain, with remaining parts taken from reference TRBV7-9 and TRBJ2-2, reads DTGVSQNPRHKITKRGQNVTFRCDPISEHNRLYWYRQTLGQGPEFLTYFQNEAQLEKSRLLSDRFSAERPKGSFSTLEIQRTEQGDSAMYLCASSLTPGPEKNTGELFFGEGSRLTVL.